This T cell receptor (beta chain) was identified during a study of graft-versus-host responses after intestinal transplantation. Turning to the study itself: Transplantation in recipients was multivisceral, liver-intestinal, or isolated intestinal.

The CDR3 sequence is 13 residues long. Germline CDR1 and CDR2: SNHLY and FYNNEI. Trimming took off 8 bases at V and 5 bases at J, with 13 bases between the two ends. Libraries were prepared by immunoSEQ multiplex PCR; TCRdb keeps only in-frame clonotypes and omits some of them. Here the sample spans under 45,000 clones, approximately 95% being singletons. The sequence was collected from a human patient who received an intestinal transplant, so some T cells may come from the graft donor. Sequences were derived from PBMCs, sampled approximately 700 days after intestinal transplantation. The chain carries TRBV2 and TRBJ1-5; D gene uncertain. CDR3 loop: CASVEDTYQPQHF. Written as DNA, the CDR3 is TGTGCCAGCGTGGAAGACACCTATCAGCCCCAGCATTTT.